This TCR beta chain originates from a study of naive and memory T cell subsets. Study-level points and caveats: Activation and differentiation may alter RNA-based TCR counts. Over 95% of naive TCR sequences appeared only once after error correction, unlike memory subsets.

Comment on this clonotype: Its antigen is unknown.

This CDR3 is 16 amino acids long. V was trimmed by 6 bases and J by 8 bases, leaving 22 bases between them. Germline CDR1 is SGHTA and CDR2 is FQGNSA. An equimolar mix of two oligonucleotides served as the beta constant-region primer for TRBC1 and TRBC2. TCRdb reprocessed the UMI-ligation and nested PCR reads with MiXCR, giving one entry per CDR3 protein. The table has around 90,000 distinct CDR3 sequences, 7% seen once. The receptor comes from a human donor in good health. Sequencing was performed on central memory CD4+ T cells from blood. This sequence joins TRBV7-2 and TRBJ2-2, with D tentatively TRBD1 (5 bases). The CDR3 DNA is TGTGCCAGCAGGCCCACCCTGGACAAGTCCCCGGGGGAGCTGTTTTTT. The encoded protein is CASRPTLDKSPGELFF. Combining the CDR3 with reference TRBV7-2 and TRBJ2-2 gives the whole variable domain GAGVSQSPSNKVTEKGKDVELRCDPISGHTALYWYRQSLGQGLEFLIYFQGNSAPDKSGLPSDRFSAERTGGSVSTLTIQRTQQEDSAVYLCASRPTLDKSPGELFFGEGSRLTVL.